This T cell receptor (beta chain) was profiled in a study of T cells in Graves' hyperthyroidism and ophthalmopathy. TCR beta CDR3 region amplification was performed from RNA transcripts. Using the HTBI primer set, a first-round RT-PCR was run on the TCR CDR3. TCRdb ran MiXCR on the multiplex PCR reads and lists one entry per CDR3 protein. The repertoire holds approximately 590,000 distinct CDR3 sequences, with 46% as singletons. CDR1 and CDR2 from the germline V gene are SGHVS and FQNEAQ. There are 16 residues in the CDR3. The germline V and J ends were trimmed by 6 bases and 0 bases, with 12 bases remaining between them.

This chain connects TRBV7-8 to TRBJ1-6, with D unclear. Sequencing was performed on peripheral blood or thyroid tissue (not recorded which). The sequence was obtained from a young woman with Graves' hyperthyroidism. CDR3 bases: TGTGCCAGCAGTTCCGACATCAGCTCCTATAATTCACCCCTCCACTTT. Its protein is CASSSDISSYNSPLHF.